The clone carrying this T cell receptor beta chain occurred a few times. Antigen specificity is unknown. The data belong to a study of cytomegalovirus exposure and HLA in healthy donors. Study information: A subsequent analysis stated that the roughly 130 validation repertoires were run on the same platform as the 650 to 850 first-cohort repertoires.

Sequenced by immunoSEQ multiplex PCR; TCRdb stores in-frame clones only, minus some. The table lists about 120,000 clones, roughly 90% of them singletons, with roughly 1.4% in the top ten. Whole-study results and caveats: In vitro testing confirmed a few CMV-associated chains as specific for CMV antigens.

The CDR3 sequence is 13 residues long. With 1 base clipped from V and 5 bases from J, the junction kept 3 bases outside the gene matches. The V gene's germline CDR1 is GTSNPN and CDR2 SVGIG (reference sequence). The sequenced sample was PBMCs. The TCR originated in a woman in her 30s in good health and CMV-seropositive. The chain has TRBV30 and TRBJ1-1, with 8 bases that match TRBD1. CDR3 nucleotide sequence: TGTGCCTGGAGTGGTGACAGGGGTACTGAAGCTTTCTTT. It encodes CAWSGDRGTEAFF.